These T cell receptor beta chains were read from a single sample in a study of blood T cells in healthy people across ages. Each CDR3 protein is one row after TCRdb ran MiXCR on the 5' RACE reads. The profile shows fewer than 900,000 distinct CDR3 sequences, roughly 44% of them singletons. Sequencing was carried out using blood. Receptors originate from a woman in her fifties or sixties in good health. Both conserved end residues are part of each CDR3. D genes are given only for firm matches. For some rows the clone size is stated as once, few or many, or as a class when expanded; others skip it.

v_gene: TRBV6-5; j_gene: TRBJ1-4; abundance: few; d_gene: TRBD1; CDR3nt: TGTGCCAGCAGTTACGAACAGGGGGACGAAAAACTGTTTTTT; CDR3aa: CASSYEQGDEKLFF
v_gene: TRBV4-2; j_gene: TRBJ1-1; abundance: .; d_gene: .; CDR3nt: TGTGCCAGCAGCTACGACGGTCCGGGTGAAGCTTTCTTT; CDR3aa: CASSYDGPGEAFF
v_gene: TRBV3-1; j_gene: TRBJ2-1; abundance: few; d_gene: .; CDR3nt: TGTGCCAGCAGCCAAGCCGGAGACTCGAGCTCCTACAATGAGCAGTTCTTC; CDR3aa: CASSQAGDSSSYNEQFF
v_gene: TRBV18; j_gene: TRBJ1-1; abundance: .; d_gene: .; CDR3nt: TGTGCCAGCTCACCTCGGACCCAGAACACTGAAGCTTTCTTT; CDR3aa: CASSPRTQNTEAFF
v_gene: TRBV7-8; j_gene: TRBJ1-4; abundance: few; d_gene: TRBD1; CDR3nt: TGTGCCAGCAGCTTGGATGGACAGGGAAGGGAAAAACTGTTTTTT; CDR3aa: CASSLDGQGREKLFF
v_gene: TRBV7-2; j_gene: TRBJ2-7; abundance: .; d_gene: TRBD2; CDR3nt: TGTGCCAGCAGCTCCCGGGGACTAGCGGGAGATCAAGAGCAGTACTTC; CDR3aa: CASSSRGLAGDQEQYF
v_gene: TRBV3-1; j_gene: TRBJ2-7; abundance: .; d_gene: TRBD2; CDR3nt: TGTGCCAGCAGCCTCGGGGGGGGCACCGAGCAGTACTTC; CDR3aa: CASSLGGGTEQYF
v_gene: TRBV20-1; j_gene: TRBJ2-7; abundance: .; d_gene: .; CDR3nt: TGCAGTGCTGGAAGGAGGGTCTACGAGCAGTACTTC; CDR3aa: CSAGRRVYEQYF
v_gene: TRBV5-6; j_gene: TRBJ1-6; abundance: few; d_gene: .; CDR3nt: TGTGCCAGCAGCTTGGCCACGGGACCGGCCTCTAATTCACCCCTCCACTTT; CDR3aa: CASSLATGPASNSPLHF
v_gene: TRBV5-1; j_gene: TRBJ2-7; abundance: .; d_gene: .; CDR3nt: TGCGCCAGCGGCGAACCTGACTCCTACGAGCAGTACTTC; CDR3aa: CASGEPDSYEQYF
v_gene: TRBV19; j_gene: TRBJ2-5; abundance: .; d_gene: .; CDR3nt: TGTGCCGGTAGTATCTCCGGCGCCTCCGATCGGGAGACCCAGTACTTC; CDR3aa: CAGSISGASDRETQYF
v_gene: TRBV18; j_gene: TRBJ1-6; abundance: .; d_gene: TRBD1; CDR3nt: TGTGCCAGCTCACCAACAGACAGGGGTTCACCCCTCCACTTT; CDR3aa: CASSPTDRGSPLHF
v_gene: TRBV28; j_gene: TRBJ1-4; abundance: .; d_gene: TRBD1; CDR3nt: TGTGCCAGCAGTCCCGCCGAACAGGGGGCCTACGAAAAACTGTTTTTT; CDR3aa: CASSPAEQGAYEKLFF
v_gene: TRBV12-3/TRBV12-4; j_gene: TRBJ2-2; abundance: .; d_gene: .; CDR3nt: TGTGCCAGCATCGGGAAGTGGGAGCTGTTTTTT; CDR3aa: CASIGKWELFF
v_gene: TRBV6-5; j_gene: TRBJ2-1; abundance: few; d_gene: .; CDR3nt: TGTGCCAGCAGTTACTCCAGGGGAGCCTACAATGAGCAGTTCTTC; CDR3aa: CASSYSRGAYNEQFF
v_gene: TRBV7-3; j_gene: TRBJ2-1; abundance: .; d_gene: TRBD1; CDR3nt: TGTGCCAGCAGCCCCACGCACAGGGGGAGCTCCTACAATGAGCAGTTCTTC; CDR3aa: CASSPTHRGSSYNEQFF
v_gene: TRBV19; j_gene: TRBJ2-7; abundance: many; d_gene: TRBD2; CDR3nt: TGTGCCAGTAGTGAACTAGCGGGAGTCTACGAGCAGTACTTC; CDR3aa: CASSELAGVYEQYF
v_gene: TRBV4-3; j_gene: TRBJ1-5; abundance: few; d_gene: TRBD1; CDR3nt: TGCGCCAGCAGCCAAGATTGGACAGGGGACGCGGGGCCCCAGCATTTT; CDR3aa: CASSQDWTGDAGPQHF
v_gene: TRBV27; j_gene: TRBJ1-4; abundance: .; d_gene: .; CDR3nt: TGTGCCAGCAGTTTAAACCGTGGGGGCCTCAATGAAAAACTGTTTTTT; CDR3aa: CASSLNRGGLNEKLFF
v_gene: TRBV12-3/TRBV12-4; j_gene: TRBJ2-7; abundance: .; d_gene: TRBD2; CDR3nt: TGTGCCACCCAACTAGCGGACAGCTACGAGCAGTACTTC; CDR3aa: CATQLADSYEQYF
v_gene: TRBV4-3; j_gene: TRBJ2-1; abundance: .; d_gene: .; CDR3nt: TGCGCCAGCAGCCAAGCGGTGGGAGGCCGAGGAGAGCAGTTCTTC; CDR3aa: CASSQAVGGRGEQFF
v_gene: TRBV10-3; j_gene: TRBJ2-3; abundance: .; d_gene: .; CDR3nt: TGTGCCATCAACACAGGTAGCAGGGATACGCAGTATTTT; CDR3aa: CAINTGSRDTQYF
v_gene: TRBV11-2; j_gene: TRBJ2-7; abundance: few; d_gene: TRBD2; CDR3nt: TGTGCCAGCAGCGCTCCCGCCGGGACTAGCGGGTTTTACGAGCAGTACTTC; CDR3aa: CASSAPAGTSGFYEQYF
v_gene: TRBV5-1; j_gene: TRBJ2-1; abundance: .; d_gene: TRBD2; CDR3nt: TGCGCCAGCAGCTTTGGGTTAGCGGGGGACAATGAGCAGCACTTC; CDR3aa: CASSFGLAGDNEQHF
v_gene: TRBV7-3; j_gene: TRBJ2-3; abundance: .; d_gene: TRBD2; CDR3nt: TGTGCCAGCAGGGGGACTAGCGGAAACACAGATACGCAGTATTTT; CDR3aa: CASRGTSGNTDTQYF
v_gene: TRBV6-2/TRBV6-3; j_gene: TRBJ2-7; abundance: once; d_gene: .; CDR3nt: TGTGCCAGCAGTCCCGTCCTTGGACAGCGTTTATCCTACAACGAGCAGTACTTC; CDR3aa: CASSPVLGQRLSYNEQYF
v_gene: TRBV9; j_gene: TRBJ2-7; abundance: .; d_gene: .; CDR3nt: TGTGTCAGCAGTCGAAGTAGGAGGGCGGACGAGCAGTACTTC; CDR3aa: CVSSRSRRADEQYF
v_gene: TRBV10-3; j_gene: TRBJ2-3; abundance: few; d_gene: .; CDR3nt: TGTGCCATCAGTGAAATTATCGTAGTACCCTCGGTGGAAGATACGCAGTATTTT; CDR3aa: CAISEIIVVPSVEDTQYF
v_gene: TRBV7-2; j_gene: TRBJ1-5; abundance: .; d_gene: .; CDR3nt: TGTGCCAGCAGCCTAACACGGACTAGCAATCAGCCCCAGCATTTT; CDR3aa: CASSLTRTSNQPQHF
v_gene: TRBV12-3/TRBV12-4; j_gene: TRBJ2-3; abundance: .; d_gene: .; CDR3nt: TGTGCCAGCAGTTTAGCCTCAGGCCCTAGCACAGATACGCAGTATTTT; CDR3aa: CASSLASGPSTDTQYF
v_gene: TRBV3-1; j_gene: TRBJ2-5; abundance: .; d_gene: TRBD2; CDR3nt: TGTGCCAGCAGCCAAGCAATTCTAGCGGGAGGAGAGACCCAGTACTTC; CDR3aa: CASSQAILAGGETQYF
v_gene: TRBV6-6; j_gene: TRBJ2-3; abundance: .; d_gene: .; CDR3nt: TGTGCCAGCCTGGAGGACATCTACACAGATACGCAGTATTTT; CDR3aa: CASLEDIYTDTQYF
v_gene: TRBV6-1; j_gene: TRBJ1-2; abundance: many; d_gene: .; CDR3nt: TGTGCCAGCGCAGTAATCCGGACAGCCAATACTAACTATGGCTACACCTTC; CDR3aa: CASAVIRTANTNYGYTF
v_gene: TRBV30; j_gene: TRBJ2-7; abundance: .; d_gene: TRBD1; CDR3nt: TGTGCCTGGAGTGTACCCGGACAGGGCTCCTACGAGCAGTACTTC; CDR3aa: CAWSVPGQGSYEQYF